This T cell receptor (beta chain) was identified during a study of blood T cell repertoires in COVID-19. Study-wide background: The United States, Italy and Spain supplied acute and convalescent COVID-19 samples.

The Seattle patients joined while their infection was active and were tracked longitudinally afterward. Using immunoSEQ multiplex PCR, the repertoire was profiled, and TCRdb retains in-frame clones only, with some absent. The sample has about 260,000 clones, 80% to 90% seen once. The V end lost 6 bases, the J end lost 2 bases, and 17 bases lay between the germline ends. The length of the CDR3 is 15 residues. Germline values: CDR1 MNHEY, CDR2 SMNVEV (reference sequence). The V gene is TRBV27, the J gene TRBJ2-7; perhaps TRBD2 as D (5 bases). This receptor was taken from a woman in her seventies with COVID-19, enrolled during active disease. The sample comprised peripheral blood. Written as DNA, the CDR3 is TGTGCCAGCAGCCCCGTATGGAGCGGCCCCTACGAGCAGTACTTC. Protein sequence: CASSPVWSGPYEQYF.